The clone carrying this TCR beta chain has a count of ten or more. Arm-PCR of CDR3 regions and iRepertoire HTBI primers were the basis on which TCR beta libraries were built. MiXCR, applied by TCRdb to the multiplex PCR reads, yields one record per CDR3 protein. The profile shows around 450,000 distinct CDR3 sequences, 15% of them singletons. The sample originates from a study of regulatory T cells in long-lasting Graves disease. Time point specified: newly diagnosed GD, antithyroid drugs for less than 3 months. PBMCs were the source of the RNA used for TCR sequencing. Trimming cost V 1 base and J 0 bases, with 13 bases left between them. CDR1 DFQATT and CDR2 SNEGSKA come from the germline V gene (reference sequence). The CDR3 is 16 residues long. These same data were also listed under a study on T cells in Graves' hyperthyroidism and ophthalmopathy.

This receptor was identified in a woman aged 40 to 55 with Graves disease. Sequenced material: peripheral blood mononuclear cells (PBMCs), taken at new diagnosis, from a patient treated with antithyroid drugs. The genes are TRBV20-1 and TRBJ2-1; D is possibly TRBD2 (5 bases). CDR3 nucleotides: TGCAGTGCTAGAGTGATTGGGGAGAGCTCCTACAATGAGCAGTTCTTC. Protein product: CSARVIGESSYNEQFF.